Below are 20 T cell receptor beta chains sequenced from a single sample in a study of blood T cell repertoires in COVID-19. Here immunoSEQ multiplex PCR was the method, and the copy in TCRdb shows in-frame clones only, minus some. The sample has about 150,000 clones, under 85% seen once. Sequenced material: peripheral blood. The source of these receptors is a woman older than 75 with acute or convalescent COVID-19.

The chain employs TRBV5-1 and TRBJ2-7, with TRBD1 as a possible D gene (5 bases). This CDR3 is built from 13 residues. In germline, CDR1 is SGHRS, CDR2 YFSETQ. Trimming cost V 3 bases and J 1 base, with 8 bases left between them. The CDR3 reads CASSYRQSYEQYF. The CDR3 coding sequence is TGCGCCAGCAGCTACCGACAGTCCTACGAGCAGTACTTC. The variable domain in full, with the rest retrieved from reference TRBV5-1 and TRBJ2-7, is KAGVTQTPRYLIKTRGQQVTLSCSPISGHRSVSWYQQTPGQGLQFLFEYFSETQRNKGNFPGRFSGRQFSNSRSEMNVSTLELGDSALYLCASSYRQSYEQYFGPGTRLTVT.

The gene calls are TRBV5-5 and TRBJ1-5; D not certain. The CDR3 covers 14 residues. Germline loops: CDR1 SGHKS, CDR2 YYEKEE (reference sequence). V lost 4 bases to trimming and J lost 5 bases, with 13 bases between them. Here the CDR3 DNA reads TGTGCCAGCAGCCCCGGGGTTTCTGATCAGCCCCAGCATTTT. The encoded protein is CASSPGVSDQPQHF. Based on the CDR3 plus reference TRBV5-5 and TRBJ1-5, the full variable domain is DAGVTQSPTHLIKTRGQQVTLRCSPISGHKSVSWYQQVLGQGPQFIFQYYEKEERGRGNFPDRFSARQFPNYSSELNVNALLLGDSALYLCASSPGVSDQPQHFGDGTRLSIL.

This clone was picked up one time. The CDR3 loop is CASSPAEGRSSYNEQFF. The CDR3 DNA follows: TGTGCCAGCAGTCCCGCGGAGGGCCGGAGCTCCTACAATGAGCAGTTCTTC. This chain connects TRBV6-6 to TRBJ2-1; D is perhaps TRBD2 (6 bases). The CDR3 loop spans 17 amino acids. With 5 bases removed from V and 0 bases from J, the gap between germline ends came to 17 bases. Germline assignment: CDR1 MNHNY and CDR2 SVGAGI (reference sequence).

The rearrangement links TRBV7-3 to TRBJ2-7; TRBD2 matches 10 bases. The V gene end was trimmed by 4 bases and the J gene end by 6 bases; junction bases not matched to a gene: 6. Germline lookup yields CDR1 SGHTA and CDR2 FQGTGA. This CDR3 region has 14 residues. CDR3 in amino acids: CASSSTGTSVEQYF. Written as DNA, the CDR3 is TGTGCCAGCAGCTCCACCGGGACTAGCGTCGAGCAGTACTTC.

The rearrangement links TRBV29-1 to TRBJ2-7; D might be TRBD1 (6 bases). The CDR3 loop spans 13 amino acids. The germline CDR1 and CDR2 sequences are SQVTM and ANQGSEA. V was pared by 4 bases and J by 2 bases, with 12 bases between. CDR3 sequence reads: CSVGGTQTYEQYF. CDR3 bases: TGCAGCGTTGGGGGGACACAAACCTACGAGCAGTACTTC.

The sample holds a few counts of this clone. The V call is TRBV30, the J call TRBJ2-7; 7 bases are shared with TRBD1. The CDR3 is 15 amino acids. Germline CDR1 and CDR2: GTSNPN and SVGIG (reference sequence). J was trimmed by 3 bases and V by 3 bases; bases with no gene match: 11. The CDR3 spells CAWRRGSGQYYEQYF. CDR3 sequence (DNA): TGTGCCTGGAGACGGGGATCGGGACAGTACTACGAGCAGTACTTC.

V gene TRBV27 combines with J gene TRBJ2-3, with TRBD2 identical over 10 bases. Germline CDR1 and CDR2: MNHEY and SMNVEV (reference sequence). V was clipped by 0 bases and J by 0 bases; unmatched bases: 15. The CDR3 has 21 amino acids. The CDR3 protein is CASSLSTTIAGGLPSTDTQYF. The CDR3 DNA reads as TGTGCCAGCAGTTTATCGACAACCATAGCGGGGGGCCTACCAAGCACAGATACGCAGTATTTT.

This chain joins TRBV2 and TRBJ2-3; 11 bases agree with TRBD2. The CDR3 spans 16 residues. V gave up 6 bases and J gave up 0 bases; unmatched junction bases: 5. Germline assignment: CDR1 SNHLY and CDR2 FYNNEI. DNA for the CDR3: TGTGCCAGCAGGAGGGGACTAGCGGCTAGCACAGATACGCAGTATTTT. Its protein product is CASRRGLAASTDTQYF.

This clone was observed a few times. The rearrangement joins TRBV6-5 to TRBJ2-3, with D uncertain. This CDR3 is 13 amino acids long. Germline assignment: CDR1 MNHEY and CDR2 SVGAGI. V lost 8 bases, J lost 1 base, and 10 bases lay in between. CDR3 amino acids: CASSYAGTDTQYF. For the CDR3, the DNA is TGTGCCAGCTCCTACGCGGGCACAGATACGCAGTATTTT.

J is TRBJ2-3 and V is TRBV28; D is ambiguous. This CDR3 has 14 residues. The V end lost 3 bases, the J end lost 1 base, and 8 bases lay between the germline ends. Germline-derived CDR1 and CDR2 are MDHEN and SYDVKM. The CDR3 DNA follows: TGTGCCAGCAGTTTGCCATCAGGCACAGATACGCAGTATTTT. Its translation: CASSLPSGTDTQYF.

The chain uses TRBV2 and TRBJ1-1; TRBD1 matches 7 bases. Germline V gene lookup returns CDR1 SNHLY and CDR2 FYNNEI. Germline trimming cut 5 bases from V and 2 bases from J; bases unmatched to any gene: 5. This CDR3 has 14 residues. The CDR3 here is CASSSQGDNTEAFF. The CDR3 DNA reads as TGTGCCAGCAGTTCTCAGGGGGACAACACTGAAGCTTTCTTT.

This clone was observed a few times. This chain uses TRBV5-1 with TRBJ1-3; D not certain. The germline gives CDR1 SGHRS, CDR2 YFSETQ. The CDR3 extends over 13 amino acids. V gave up 4 bases and J gave up 4 bases, with 9 bases separating them. Written as DNA, the CDR3 is TGCGCCAGCAGCCAAGCGGCAGGAAACACCATATATTTT. Translated, it gives CASSQAAGNTIYF.

V gene TRBV11-2 combines with J gene TRBJ2-1, with TRBD2 identical over 13 bases. The CDR3 sequence is 16 residues long. CDR1 is SGHAT, CDR2 FQNNGV, per germline. J gave up 7 bases and V 5 bases, and 8 bases lay outside the gene matches. Here the CDR3 reads CASSPQTLAGGNEQFF. CDR3 bases: TGTGCCAGCAGCCCTCAGACACTAGCGGGGGGGAATGAGCAGTTCTTC.

This clone showed up just once. The chain couples TRBV18 to TRBJ2-7; D is unresolved. The CDR3 runs 13 residues. Between the trimmed V and J ends, which lost 2 bases and 3 bases, there was a span of 8 bases. Germline CDR1 and CDR2: KGHSH and LQKENI. CDR3 in amino acids: CASSPGTSYEQYF. The CDR3 DNA reads as TGTGCCAGCTCACCAGGTACCAGCTACGAGCAGTACTTC. Complete variable domain (other parts from reference TRBV18 and TRBJ2-7): NAGVMQNPRHLVRRRGQEARLRCSPMKGHSHVYWYRQLPEEGLKFMVYLQKENIIDESGMPKERFSAEFPKEGPSILRIQQVVRGDSAAYFCASSPGTSYEQYFGPGTRLTVT.

This chain uses TRBV12-3 or TRBV12-4 with TRBJ1-5, with D tentatively TRBD1 (5 bases). V was pared by 5 bases and J by 6 bases, with 8 bases between. CDR3 length equals 12 residues. The CDR3 sequence is CASSRQFQPQHF. The CDR3 nucleotides are TGTGCCAGCAGTAGACAGTTTCAGCCCCAGCATTTT.

The J gene is TRBJ2-1, the V gene TRBV30, with D maybe TRBD2 (5 bases). The CDR3 covers 17 residues. Trimming took 3 bases from V and 2 from J, leaving 20 bases between them. Germline-derived CDR1 and CDR2 are GTSNPN and SVGIG (reference sequence). The CDR3 is CAWRIALGKGTYNEQFF. DNA for the CDR3: TGTGCCTGGAGAATAGCGCTCGGTAAAGGCACCTACAATGAGCAGTTCTTC.

The genes are TRBV5-1 and TRBJ1-4, with 9 bases that match TRBD1. Germline V gene sequence: CDR1 SGHRS, CDR2 YFSETQ. The CDR3 contains 15 residues. J gave up 10 bases and V 3 bases, and 10 bases lay outside the gene matches. The CDR3 DNA is TGCGCCAGCAGCTCCCTACAGGGGGCGAATAGAAAACTGTTTTTT. This codes for CASSSLQGANRKLFF. Using reference TRBV5-1 and TRBJ1-4 for the parts outside the CDR3, the full variable domain is KAGVTQTPRYLIKTRGQQVTLSCSPISGHRSVSWYQQTPGQGLQFLFEYFSETQRNKGNFPGRFSGRQFSNSRSEMNVSTLELGDSALYLCASSSLQGANRKLFFGSGTQLSVL.

V gene TRBV10-1 combines with J gene TRBJ1-5; D perhaps matches TRBD1 (6 bases). The V gene's germline CDR1 is WNHNN and CDR2 SYGVQD (reference sequence). This CDR3 region has 13 residues. V lost 5 bases and J 7 bases, leaving 12 bases between the germline ends. The CDR3 sequence is CASSRDTRQPQHF. The DNA of the CDR3 is TGCGCCAGCAGTAGGGACACTAGGCAGCCCCAGCATTTT.

The chain uses TRBV10-2 and TRBJ2-1; a weak D match, TRBD1 (7 bases). Germline V gene lookup returns CDR1 WSHSY and CDR2 SAAADI. This CDR3 has 15 amino acids. V gave up 6 bases and J gave up 3 bases, with 15 bases separating them. CDR3 in amino acids: CASRERQGGYNEQFF. In DNA, the CDR3 is TGCGCCAGCAGGGAAAGACAGGGAGGCTACAATGAGCAGTTCTTC.

This chain links TRBV9 with TRBJ1-4, with 7 bases lining up with TRBD1. Germline V gene data show CDR1 as SGDLS and CDR2 as YYNGEE. CDR3 size: 15 residues. V trimming: 5 bases; J trimming: 0 bases; junction bases outside the gene matches: 4. Here the CDR3 DNA reads TGTGCCAGCAGTCCTACAGGGGCAACTAATGAAAAACTGTTTTTT. Its translation is CASSPTGATNEKLFF.